This entry features one T cell receptor beta chain sequence. What it binds is unknown. The CDR3 is 17 amino acids. Germline V CDR1 and CDR2: SGDLS, YYNGEE. Trimming took off 0 bases at V and 2 bases at J, with 17 bases between the two ends. TCR beta libraries were prepared from cDNA with unique molecular identifiers. T cells, about 0.95 to 11 million of them, yielded roughly 550,000 cDNA molecules. TCRdb reprocessed the PCR reads via MiXCR and lists one record per CDR3 protein. The table records about 810,000 distinct CDR3 sequences, 53% of them present only once. This sample was taken from a study of post-analysis software for immune sequencing data. Study background: Some patients lacked subtype; others had relapsing-remitting, secondary progressive or progressive-relapsing disease. Whole-study results and caveats: Controls showed lower frequencies than patients for four to six TRBV segments, and TRBV5-6, TRBV5-1 and TRBV20-1 were among these. There was significantly lower normalized Chao1 diversity in multiple sclerosis patients than in controls. The F measure placed samples prepared in the same batch into strongly shared clusters.

The rearrangement uses TRBV9 and TRBJ1-2, with a tentative D call TRBD1 (5 bases). Specimen: blood. The receptor was isolated from a girl aged 5-17 years with multiple sclerosis. In DNA, the CDR3 is TGTGCCAGCAGCGTAGCTATAGGGGACTTATCGAACTATGGCTACACCTTC. Translation gives CASSVAIGDLSNYGYTF.